The 14 T cell receptor beta chains below come from one sample, sequenced in a study of CD8 T cells in ankylosing spondylitis. Via MiXCR, TCRdb re-called the 5' RACE reads, giving one row per CDR3 protein. Here the sample spans about 250,000 distinct CDR3 sequences, approximately 30% being singletons. Sequences were obtained from blood, either unsorted or a sorted T cell fraction (not recorded which). These receptors were taken from a male donor with ankylosing spondylitis or in good health (not recorded which).

This clonotype was found a few times. The V call is TRBV29-1, the J call TRBJ1-6, with a weak D call TRBD1 (6 bases). The CDR3 sequence is 14 residues long. V gave up 6 bases and J gave up 10 bases, with 19 bases separating them. Germline V gene data show CDR1 as SQVTM and CDR2 as ANQGSEA. CDR3 bases: TGCAGCGTCCAAAAGACAGGCGGACTGTCACCCCTCCACTTT. As protein: CSVQKTGGLSPLHF.

The V and J genes are TRBV6-1 and TRBJ1-5, with D unclear. Germline lookup yields CDR1 MNHNS and CDR2 SASEGT. V was shortened by 6 bases and J by 3 bases, with 12 bases between the two germline ends. CDR3 length equals 14 residues. CDR3 region: CASRRADHNQPQHF. The CDR3 bases are TGTGCCAGCAGGAGAGCGGACCACAATCAGCCCCAGCATTTT.

This clonotype has just a few counts. The chain has TRBV5-1 and TRBJ2-7, with TRBD1 matching over 7 bases. From germline, CDR1 is SGHRS and CDR2 YFSETQ. This CDR3 spans 15 amino acids. The V segment lost 4 bases and the J segment 0 bases; nucleotides outside the gene matches: 7. The CDR3 DNA reads TGCGCCAGCAGCATGACAGGGAAGGGCTCCTACGAGCAGTACTTC. Translated, it gives CASSMTGKGSYEQYF.

The V call is TRBV20-1, the J call TRBJ1-1; 7 nucleotides agree with TRBD1. This CDR3 contains 14 residues. The V segment lost 1 base and the J segment 10 bases; nucleotides outside the gene matches: 12. The germline CDR1 and CDR2 sequences are DFQATT and SNEGSKA (reference sequence). CDR3 region: CSARVGGIQGTAFF. The CDR3 DNA follows: TGCAGTGCTAGAGTAGGGGGGATACAGGGGACAGCTTTCTTT.

This clonotype turned up a few times. The V call is TRBV20-1, the J call TRBJ2-5; no definite D call. Germline CDR1 DFQATT, CDR2 SNEGSKA (reference sequence). The CDR3 runs to 13 residues. CDR3 residues: CSQSDGPQETQYF. DNA for the CDR3: TGCAGCCAATCGGACGGCCCCCAAGAGACCCAGTACTTC.

This clonotype was counted between two and nine times. This rearrangement joins TRBV10-3 to TRBJ2-1; TRBD1 matches 7 bases. The CDR3 covers 12 residues. Germline V gives CDR1 ENHRY, CDR2 SYGVKD. Losses at the gene ends were 6 bases for V and 8 bases for J; bases not matched to a gene: 4. In DNA, the CDR3 is TGTGCCATCAGGACAGGGAGAGATGAGCAGTTCTTC. Its translation: CAIRTGRDEQFF.

This clonotype turned up a few times. The chain is built from TRBV11-2 and TRBJ2-1; D gene ambiguous. Trimming stripped 8 bases from V and 0 bases from J, with 8 bases between. The CDR3 is 13 residues long. Germline V gene data show CDR1 as SGHAT and CDR2 as FQNNGV. CDR3 protein: CASGLSSYNEQFF. The CDR3 DNA is TGTGCCAGCGGCCTAAGCTCCTACAATGAGCAGTTCTTC.

This clonotype was seen a few times. The chain joins TRBV20-1 to TRBJ1-3, with D possibly being TRBD1 (6 bases). Germline loops: CDR1 DFQATT, CDR2 SNEGSKA (reference sequence). This CDR3 has 11 residues. V dropped 6 bases and J dropped 7 bases, with 10 bases sitting between them. The DNA for the CDR3 is TGCAGTGCGGAAGGGGGGAACACCATATATTTT. Translating gives CSAEGGNTIYF.

The chain couples TRBV30 to TRBJ2-4; D gene unclear. CDR1 GTSNPN and CDR2 SVGIG come from the germline V gene (reference sequence). The CDR3 is made up of 16 amino acids. Trimming removed 0 bases at V and 0 bases at J, with 12 bases between. The CDR3 nucleotides read TGTGCCTGGAGTGTACCCGGCAGACTAGCCAAAAACATTCAGTACTTC. Translation: CAWSVPGRLAKNIQYF. The full variable domain, rest sourced from reference TRBV30 and TRBJ2-4, is SQTIHQWPATLVQPVGSPLSLECTVEGTSNPNLYWYRQAAGRGLQLLFYSVGIGQISSEVPQNLSASRPQDRQFILSSKKLLLSDSGFYLCAWSVPGRLAKNIQYFGAGTRLSVL.

A few counts support this clonotype. The chain has TRBV10-3 and TRBJ1-5, with D unresolved. The V gene lost 5 bases and the J gene lost 13 bases, with 9 bases spanning the gap. The CDR3 consists of 10 residues. Germline V gives CDR1 ENHRY, CDR2 SYGVKD. As DNA, the CDR3 is TGTGCCATCAGTACCCCGGGACAGCATTTT. Translated, it gives CAISTPGQHF.

This clonotype was seen more than once but under ten times. CDR3 in amino acids: CASSLDRGHDEQYF. The CDR3 DNA is TGTGCCAGCAGTTTAGACAGGGGGCACGACGAGCAGTACTTC. The chain combines TRBV12-3 or TRBV12-4 with TRBJ2-7; 9 bases align to TRBD1. After removal of 1 base from V and 5 bases from J, the junction contained 3 bases not matched to a gene. The CDR3 totals 14 residues.

DNA of the CDR3: TGTGCCAGCAGCGTAATTCCAGGGGGTTCCTCCTACAATGAGCAGTTCTTC. As protein: CASSVIPGGSSYNEQFF. This sequence joins TRBV9 and TRBJ2-1; 7 nucleotides agree with TRBD1. Unmatched junction bases numbered 7, after V lost 1 base and J lost 0 bases. The CDR3 loop spans 17 amino acids. The germline CDR1 and CDR2 sequences are SGDLS and YYNGEE.

V and J are TRBV3-1 and TRBJ2-1; D might be TRBD2 (6 bases). Per germline, CDR1 LGHDT and CDR2 YNNKEL (reference sequence). Trimming pared 7 bases from V and 8 bases from J, leaving 15 bases between. The CDR3 is 13 amino acids. In DNA, the CDR3 is TGTGCCAGCATGGGGCGGGGCGGGGATGAGCAGTTCTTC. Translation gives CASMGRGGDEQFF.

This chain uses TRBV10-3 with TRBJ2-5; the match to TRBD1 covers 10 bases. The germline gives CDR1 ENHRY, CDR2 SYGVKD. The length of the CDR3 is 15 residues. The ends lost 6 bases at V and 5 bases at J; junction bases unmatched: 9. The CDR3 sequence is CAISRDRGDAETQYF. CDR3 sequence (DNA): TGTGCCATCAGCCGGGACAGGGGCGATGCCGAGACCCAGTACTTC.